Below, 13 T cell receptor beta chains from the same sample are listed, as sequenced in a study of T cells in localized non-small cell lung cancer. The data were produced by immunoSEQ multiplex PCR, yet TCRdb's version contains in-frame clones alone and is incomplete. Of about 33,000 clones in the sample, around 80% were seen once. The specimen comprised peripheral blood, sampled before any cancer treatment. All receptors derive from a male donor older than 55 with stage III squamous cell lung carcinoma.

This clone was recorded only once. The DNA for the CDR3 is TGTGCCAGCAGTCCGGACTGGCGGGAGAGCAATGAGCAGTTCTTC. This translates into CASSPDWRESNEQFF. The chain employs TRBV27 and TRBJ2-1; 7 positions agree with TRBD2. V dropped 5 bases and J dropped 6; count of bases not matched to a gene: 10. The CDR3 length is 15 residues. CDR1 is MNHEY, CDR2 SMNVEV, per germline (reference sequence).

This chain joins TRBV29-1 and TRBJ2-5; perhaps TRBD2 as D (6 bases). The CDR3 loop spans 11 amino acids. CDR1 and CDR2 (germline): SQVTM, ANQGSEA. V was trimmed by 6 bases and J by 4 bases, leaving 9 bases between them. In DNA form, the CDR3 reads TGCAGCGTAGGGGACTCAGAGACCCAGTACTTC. Amino acids: CSVGDSETQYF.

The chain carries TRBV11-2 and TRBJ1-1, with 7 bases identical to TRBD1. CDR1 and CDR2 (germline): SGHAT, FQNNGV. V lost 6 bases and J lost 2; bases outside the gene matches: 12. CDR3 length: 16 amino acids. CDR3 protein: CASRRMTGTANTEAFF. CDR3 DNA sequence: TGTGCCAGCAGACGAATGACCGGGACAGCTAACACTGAAGCTTTCTTT.

The J gene is TRBJ1-5, the V gene TRBV6-5, with TRBD1 matching over 9 bases. The CDR3 has 15 residues. The junction had 7 bases not matched to a gene; V was cut back by 6 bases and J by 4 bases. The germline gives CDR1 MNHEY, CDR2 SVGAGI. Here the CDR3 DNA reads TGTGCCAGCAGACGGGACAGGGATGGTAATCAGCCCCAGCATTTT. Translation gives CASRRDRDGNQPQHF.

The rearrangement uses TRBV2 and TRBJ2-2; 7 bases agree with TRBD2. The trim removed 2 bases at V and 0 bases at J, leaving 3 bases unmatched. CDR1 is SNHLY and CDR2 is FYNNEI in the germline V gene. The CDR3 spans 16 residues. CDR3: CASSELGTTNTGELFF. CDR3 nucleotides: TGTGCCAGCAGTGAACTTGGGACTACGAACACCGGGGAGCTGTTTTTT.

The rearrangement uses TRBV5-1 and TRBJ1-2, with D unresolved. With 0 bases removed from V and 8 bases from J, the gap between germline ends came to 8 bases. CDR3 length: 12 amino acids. Looked up from germline, CDR1 is SGHRS and CDR2 is YFSETQ. The CDR3 region has the DNA TGCGCCAGCAGCTTGGGGAGATCGGGCTACACCTTC. It is translated as CASSLGRSGYTF.

The chain couples TRBV6-5 to TRBJ1-1, with unresolved D. Per the germline V gene, CDR1 is MNHEY and CDR2 is SVGAGI. V was trimmed by 10 bases and J by 4 bases, leaving 16 bases between them. This CDR3 has 13 residues. The CDR3 spells CATQPYRATEAFF. The CDR3 DNA follows: TGTGCCACCCAACCCTACAGAGCCACTGAAGCTTTCTTT.

This sequence joins TRBV29-1 and TRBJ2-5; D unclear. Per the germline V gene, CDR1 is SQVTM and CDR2 is ANQGSEA. The CDR3 is made up of 15 amino acids. Trimming removed 3 bases from V and 5 bases from J, with 19 bases in between. CDR3 coding DNA: TGCAGCGTTGACCTCCCGGGCCTCCCCATTGAGACCCAGTACTTC. Translated: CSVDLPGLPIETQYF.

The J gene is TRBJ1-6, the V gene TRBV7-8; D remains unclear. The CDR3 has 17 amino acids. The V end lost 4 bases, the J end lost 7 bases, and 20 bases lay between the germline ends. Germline V gene lookup returns CDR1 SGHVS and CDR2 FQNEAQ. CDR3: CASSSQTRTRPNSPLHF. The CDR3 DNA follows: TGTGCCAGCAGCTCCCAGACACGGACCCGTCCCAATTCACCCCTCCACTTT.

The J gene is TRBJ1-4, the V gene TRBV19; D is unclear. Trimming removed 1 base from V and 8 bases from J, with 14 bases in between. The CDR3 consists of 15 residues. Germline CDR1 and CDR2: LNHDA and SQIVND (reference sequence). CDR3: CASSIVLGNSEKLFF. The CDR3 DNA reads TGTGCCAGTAGTATAGTTCTCGGGAATTCGGAAAAACTGTTTTTT.

This sequence joins TRBV6-5 and TRBJ2-7; maybe TRBD2 (6 bases). Germline CDR1 MNHEY, CDR2 SVGAGI. This CDR3 region has 16 residues. Trimming left V 0 bases short and J 3 bases short, with 15 bases between. CDR3 nucleotide sequence: TGTGCCAGCAGTTACTCGAAACTAGCCCACCGCTACGAGCAGTACTTC. Protein sequence: CASSYSKLAHRYEQYF.

The rearrangement links TRBV19 to TRBJ2-6; 7 bases match TRBD1. The CDR3 is 20 amino acids. Germline V CDR1 and CDR2: LNHDA, SQIVND (reference sequence). Losses at the gene ends were 0 bases for V and 0 bases for J; bases not matched to a gene: 11. CDR3 in amino acids: CASSIERQGQLSSGANVLTF. The DNA for the CDR3 is TGTGCCAGTAGTATAGAACGTCAGGGACAGTTGAGCTCTGGGGCCAACGTCCTGACTTTC.

This chain links TRBV29-1 with TRBJ2-7; no definite D call. V was pared by 4 bases and J by 7 bases, with 8 bases between. The CDR3 has 10 amino acids. Per the germline V gene, CDR1 is SQVTM and CDR2 is ANQGSEA. The CDR3 bases are TGCAGCGTTGGGTACGGGGAGCAGTACTTC. Its protein is CSVGYGEQYF.